This is a list of T cell receptor beta chains from one sample in a study of cytomegalovirus exposure and HLA in healthy donors. Assay: immunoSEQ multiplex PCR; the TCRdb copy retains only in-frame clones and omits some. This table holds 130,000 to 150,000 clones, approximately 80% found once. Sequencing was done on a sample of PBMCs. The receptors originated from a man aged 40-55 years in good health and CMV-seropositive. Both conserved end residues are part of each CDR3. Fields, in order: V gene, clone size, D gene, J gene, CDR3 protein, CDR3 DNA. D genes are given only for firm matches. Some rows mark clone size as missing; the rest say once, few, many or name a class of expanded clone.

TRBV2	NA	NA	TRBJ2-7	CASSEGPYEQYF	TGTGCCAGCAGTGAAGGGCCTTACGAGCAGTACTTC
TRBV5-4	once	NA	TRBJ1-3	CASSARLSSGNTIYF	TGTGCCAGCAGCGCTAGACTGAGCTCTGGAAACACCATATATTTT
TRBV18	NA	TRBD2	TRBJ2-2	CASSPGLAGANTGELFF	TGTGCCAGCTCACCGGGACTAGCGGGGGCGAACACCGGGGAGCTGTTTTTT
TRBV7-8	NA	TRBD1	TRBJ2-7	CASSLTRVGLDRRAYEQYF	TGTGCCAGCAGCTTAACTAGGGTGGGCTTGGACAGGAGAGCCTACGAGCAGTACTTC
TRBV18	NA	TRBD1	TRBJ1-3	CASSPTGEGSGNTIYF	TGTGCCAGCTCCCCGACAGGGGAGGGTTCTGGAAACACCATATATTTT
TRBV11-2	NA	NA	TRBJ1-1	CASRLGPGVNTEAFF	TGTGCCAGCAGGCTGGGTCCGGGGGTTAACACTGAAGCTTTCTTT
TRBV14	NA	TRBD2	TRBJ2-7	CASSRTSGPYEQYF	TGTGCCAGCAGCCGGACTAGCGGGCCCTACGAGCAGTACTTC
TRBV11-3	NA	NA	TRBJ1-1	CASSRQGQTMNTEAFF	TGTGCCAGCAGCCGCCAGGGGCAGACGATGAACACTGAAGCTTTCTTT
TRBV10-3	NA	NA	TRBJ1-1	CAISTGNTEAFF	TGTGCCATCAGTACGGGGAACACTGAAGCTTTCTTT
TRBV6-1	NA	NA	TRBJ1-1	CASRDYGPNTEAFF	TGTGCCAGCAGAGATTACGGTCCGAACACTGAAGCTTTCTTT
TRBV7-2	NA	NA	TRBJ1-2	CASSQTGGYGYTF	TGTGCCAGCAGCCAGACGGGGGGCTATGGCTACACCTTC
TRBV19	NA	TRBD2	TRBJ2-5	CASIWGRAYQETQYF	TGTGCCAGTATCTGGGGGAGGGCGTACCAAGAGACCCAGTACTTC
TRBV29-1	NA	TRBD2	TRBJ2-3	CSVKGTSAYTDTQYF	TGCAGCGTCAAGGGGACTAGCGCGTACACAGATACGCAGTATTTT
TRBV5-8	NA	NA	TRBJ2-1	CASRQTFGSSYNEQFF	TGTGCCAGCCGACAAACCTTCGGGAGCTCCTACAATGAGCAGTTCTTC
TRBV5-1	NA	TRBD1	TRBJ1-3	CASSSQGSGSGNTIYF	TGCGCCAGCAGCTCACAGGGGAGCGGCTCTGGAAACACCATATATTTT
TRBV11-2	few	NA	TRBJ2-3	CASRPPGADTQYF	TGTGCCAGCAGACCCCCAGGGGCAGATACGCAGTATTTT
TRBV19	NA	TRBD2	TRBJ2-5	CASSSAPLAGGETQYF	TGTGCCAGTAGTTCCGCCCCCTTAGCGGGAGGGGAGACCCAGTACTTC
TRBV5-4	NA	NA	TRBJ1-6	CASSLDSGRSIHF	TGTGCCAGCAGCTTGGACTCCGGGAGGTCGATCCACTTT
TRBV5-4	NA	TRBD1	TRBJ2-5	CASSLATGGIQETQYF	TGTGCCAGCAGCTTGGCTACAGGGGGGATTCAAGAGACCCAGTACTTC
TRBV7-9	few	NA	TRBJ1-1	CASSLYPTPNTEAFF	TGTGCCAGCAGCTTATACCCAACACCGAACACTGAAGCTTTCTTT